Included here is one TCR beta chain sequence, with context. The antigen remains unidentified. The sample comes from a study of shared clonotypes between healthy human individuals. Overall study findings and caveats: It was only blood that was sampled, and tissue repertoires likely differ. Measured sharing among donors was expected to vary with sequencing depth.

V was pared by 2 bases and J by 0 bases, with 17 bases between. The CDR3 has 17 amino acids. Germline V gives CDR1 SGHVS, CDR2 FQNEAQ. DNA input for the unsorted PBMC replicate PCRs was around 0.3 ug, 25,000 to 30,000 T cell genomes. Sequencing used immunoSEQ multiplex PCR; TCRdb keeps in-frame clones, though not all of them. The table records about 510,000 clones, 79% of them present only once. The sample taken for sequencing was PBMCs. V and J are TRBV7-8 and TRBJ2-7, with no clear D. The sequence came from a woman in her forties in good health. Some clones in this sample may be carry-over from other donors' samples. The CDR3 nucleotides are TGTGCCAGCAGCTTACAATTGGCGTCAGCCGACTCCTACGAGCAGTACTTC. The encoded protein is CASSLQLASADSYEQYF.